The rows below give T cell receptor beta chains drawn from one sample of a study of blood T cell repertoires in COVID-19. Sequencing was performed with immunoSEQ multiplex PCR; in TCRdb, only in-frame clones are kept and a portion is missing. The repertoire consists of roughly 260,000 clones, with about 89% occurring once and the leading ten covering about 2.7%. The source material was PBMCs or T cells enriched from blood (not recorded which). The receptors shown here come from a woman aged 18-30 years who had recovered from COVID-19. Each CDR3 is given with its conserved first and last residue. D genes are given only for firm matches. Expanded clones get a size class; other rows say once, few or many, or leave the size out.

cdr3_aa cdr3_nt clone_size v_call d_call j_call
CASSFSRVSTGVRQETQYF TGTGCCAGCAGTTTCAGCCGGGTGTCCACAGGGGTACGACAAGAGACCCAGTACTTC . TRBV27 TRBD1 TRBJ2-5
CASSFLRGIQYF TGTGCCAGCAGTTTCCTGCGTGGCATTCAGTACTTC . TRBV12-3/TRBV12-4 . TRBJ2-4
CASSPPPSTVETQYF TGTGCCAGCAGCCCCCCCCCGTCGACAGTAGAGACCCAGTACTTC . TRBV6-5 . TRBJ2-5
CASSLRQGSSNYGYTF TGTGCCAGCAGTTTGCGGCAGGGGTCTTCTAACTATGGCTACACCTTC . TRBV28 . TRBJ1-2
CASRQGYEQYF TGTGCCAGCAGACAGGGTTACGAGCAGTACTTC once TRBV11-2 . TRBJ2-7
CASSLFGTSPNTGELFF TGTGCCAGCAGCTTGTTCGGGACTTCCCCCAACACCGGGGAGCTGTTTTTT . TRBV7-2 . TRBJ2-2
CASSLVDRDEQYF TGCGCCAGCAGCTTGGTGGACAGGGACGAGCAGTACTTC once TRBV5-1 TRBD1 TRBJ2-7
CASRRTGGVSYEQYF TGTGCCAGCCGACGAACAGGGGGCGTATCCTACGAGCAGTACTTC . TRBV6-5 TRBD1 TRBJ2-7
CASNFPNYEQYF TGTGCCAGCAACTTCCCTAACTACGAGCAGTACTTC . TRBV28 . TRBJ2-7
CASSNFRSSYNSPLHF TGCGCCAGCAGCAATTTCCGGAGCTCCTATAATTCACCCCTCCACTTT . TRBV5-1 . TRBJ1-6
CAIRGTAYNKINEQFF TGTGCCATCAGGGGGACTGCTTACAACAAGATCAATGAGCAGTTCTTC . TRBV10-3 . TRBJ2-1
CASSQDWGGPPSLNTEAFF TGTGCCAGCAGCCAAGATTGGGGGGGCCCCCCTTCATTGAACACTGAAGCTTTCTTT once TRBV3-1/TRBV3-2 . TRBJ1-1
CAWSLGTGADTQYF TGTGCCTGGAGCTTGGGGACAGGGGCAGATACGCAGTATTTT once TRBV30 TRBD1 TRBJ2-3
CASSQDWGQGGPEQFF TGTGCCAGCAGCCAAGATTGGGGACAGGGCGGTCCTGAGCAGTTCTTC . TRBV14 TRBD1 TRBJ2-1
CASSKGLAGGGDEQFF TGTGCCAGCAGCAAGGGACTAGCGGGGGGCGGCGATGAGCAGTTCTTC . TRBV27 TRBD2 TRBJ2-1
CASSQTGGTNEKLFF TGTGCCAGCAGCCAAACAGGGGGCACTAATGAAAAACTGTTTTTT . TRBV3-1/TRBV3-2 TRBD1 TRBJ1-4
CASRRGQGTDTQYF TGTGCCAGCAGAAGGGGACAGGGCACAGATACGCAGTATTTT . TRBV6-5 TRBD1 TRBJ2-3
CASSQVFHNRGYRETQYF TGTGCCAGCAGCCAAGTGTTTCACAATCGGGGGTATAGAGAGACCCAGTACTTC . TRBV3-1/TRBV3-2 . TRBJ2-5
CASRAGGGRTEAFF TGCGCCAGCAGGGCTGGAGGGGGCCGGACTGAAGCTTTCTTT . TRBV10-1 TRBD1 TRBJ1-1
CASSPYGRGENTGELFF TGTGCCAGCAGCCCATATGGGCGGGGGGAGAACACCGGGGAGCTGTTTTTT . TRBV7-9 TRBD2 TRBJ2-2
CASSELRETGELFF TGTGCCAGCAGTGAACTGAGGGAGACCGGGGAGCTGTTTTTT . TRBV2 . TRBJ2-2
CASRSGQPNTEAFF TGCGCCAGCAGGTCAGGGCAGCCGAACACTGAAGCTTTCTTT . TRBV5-1 . TRBJ1-1
CASSIRLARQQETQYF TGTGCCAGTAGTATTCGACTAGCGCGGCAACAAGAGACCCAGTACTTC once TRBV19 TRBD2 TRBJ2-5
CASSFGLAPSYEQYF TGTGCCAGCAGCTTCGGACTAGCTCCCTCCTACGAGCAGTACTTC . TRBV7-3 TRBD2 TRBJ2-7
CASSKALWVGGRGTGNTIYF TGTGCCAGCAGCAAAGCGCTTTGGGTTGGCGGCAGGGGAACCGGAAACACCATATATTTT . TRBV21-1 . TRBJ1-3
CASSSGLYNEQFF TGTGCCAGCAGCTCCGGACTCTACAATGAGCAGTTCTTC once TRBV5-4 . TRBJ2-1
CASSLDFTGGVNTEAFF TGTGCCAGCAGCTTAGATTTCACAGGGGGAGTGAACACTGAAGCTTTCTTT . TRBV11-2 TRBD1 TRBJ1-1
CASSQKKMTGGSYNSPLHF TGTGCCAGCAGTCAAAAAAAGATGACAGGGGGCTCCTATAATTCACCCCTCCACTTT . TRBV27 TRBD1 TRBJ1-6
CASSLGTGVGTEAFF TGTGCCAGCAGCCTGGGGACAGGGGTCGGCACTGAAGCTTTCTTT . TRBV4-2 TRBD1 TRBJ1-1
CASSERVAGKAEAFF TGTGCCAGCAGTGAACGGGTCGCAGGGAAAGCTGAAGCTTTCTTT once TRBV6-4 . TRBJ1-1
CSASTDSYEQYF TGCAGTGCTAGTACAGATAGCTACGAGCAGTACTTC . TRBV20-1 . TRBJ2-7
CASSYTAGDYGYTF TGTGCCAGCAGCTACACCGCCGGGGATTATGGCTACACCTTC . TRBV11-2 . TRBJ1-2
CASSSTPDSSYEQYF TGTGCCAGCAGCTCAACGCCGGACAGTTCCTACGAGCAGTACTTC few TRBV6-5 . TRBJ2-7
CASSELTGNYNEQFF TGTGCCAGCAGTGAATTGACAGGGAACTACAATGAGCAGTTCTTC once TRBV6-1 TRBD1 TRBJ2-1
CAISGIPDSGGYTF TGTGCCATCAGTGGGATCCCCGACAGCGGGGGCTACACCTTC . TRBV10-3 . TRBJ1-2
CATRTGNFTDTQYF TGTGCCACCCGGACAGGGAATTTCACAGATACGCAGTATTTT . TRBV24-1 TRBD1 TRBJ2-3
CASSDEGSKGEQYF TGTGCCAGCAGTGACGAAGGTAGTAAGGGGGAGCAGTACTTC once TRBV2 . TRBJ2-7
CATAKETASYEQYF TGTGCCACCGCTAAAGAGACAGCCTCCTACGAGCAGTACTTC . TRBV2 . TRBJ2-7
CASSLDLGDNEKLFF TGTGCCAGCAGCTTAGATCTAGGGGATAATGAAAAACTGTTTTTT few TRBV7-9 . TRBJ1-4
CASSGDMETQYF TGTGCCAGCAGCGGCGACATGGAGACCCAGTACTTC many TRBV7-3 . TRBJ2-5
CAWSWTVRTEAFF TGTGCCTGGAGTTGGACAGTTAGGACTGAAGCTTTCTTT . TRBV30 . TRBJ1-1
CASSPLKGAAQPQHF TGTGCCAGCTCACCACTAAAGGGGGCAGCTCAGCCCCAGCATTTT . TRBV18 TRBD1 TRBJ1-5
CASRQGALQETQYF TGTGCCAGCCGACAGGGGGCGTTACAAGAGACCCAGTACTTC . TRBV10-3 TRBD1 TRBJ2-5
CASRRTSGSAGELFF TGTGCCAGCAGGAGGACTAGCGGGAGTGCCGGGGAGCTGTTTTTT . TRBV7-9 TRBD2 TRBJ2-2
CASRGLAGVYEQYF TGTGCCAGCAGGGGACTAGCGGGGGTTTACGAGCAGTACTTC . TRBV6-5 TRBD2 TRBJ2-7
CASWGQKAFF TGTGCCAGCTGGGGACAAAAAGCTTTCTTT few TRBV6-5 . TRBJ1-1